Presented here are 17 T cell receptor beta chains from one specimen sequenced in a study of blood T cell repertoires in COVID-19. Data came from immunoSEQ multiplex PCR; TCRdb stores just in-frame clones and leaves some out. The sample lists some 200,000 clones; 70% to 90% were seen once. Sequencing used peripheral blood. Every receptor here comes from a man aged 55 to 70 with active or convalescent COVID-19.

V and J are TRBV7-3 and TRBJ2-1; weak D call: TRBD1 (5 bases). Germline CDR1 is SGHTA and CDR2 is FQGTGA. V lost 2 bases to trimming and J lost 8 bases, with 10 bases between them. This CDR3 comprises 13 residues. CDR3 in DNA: TGTGCCAGCAGCTTAGGGGCGGTCGATGAGCAGTTCTTC. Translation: CASSLGAVDEQFF. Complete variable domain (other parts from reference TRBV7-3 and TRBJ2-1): GAGVSQTPSNKVTEKGKYVELRCDPISGHTALYWYRQSLGQGPEFLIYFQGTGAADDSGLPNDRFFAVRPEGSVSTLKIQRTERGDSAVYLCASSLGAVDEQFFGPGTRLTVL.

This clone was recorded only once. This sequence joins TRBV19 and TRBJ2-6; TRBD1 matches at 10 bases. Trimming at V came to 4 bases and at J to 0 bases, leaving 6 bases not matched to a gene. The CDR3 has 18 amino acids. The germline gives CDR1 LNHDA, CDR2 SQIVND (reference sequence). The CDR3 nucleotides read TGTGCCAGTAGTAGAGCCGGGACAGGGGACTCTGGGGCCAACGTCCTGACTTTC. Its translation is CASSRAGTGDSGANVLTF.

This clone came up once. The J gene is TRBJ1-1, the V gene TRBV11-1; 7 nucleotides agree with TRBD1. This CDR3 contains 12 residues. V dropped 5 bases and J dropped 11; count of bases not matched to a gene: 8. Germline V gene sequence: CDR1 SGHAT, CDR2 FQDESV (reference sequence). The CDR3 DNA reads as TGTGCCAGCAGCACCCGGGACAGAGGTGCTTTCTTT. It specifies CASSTRDRGAFF.

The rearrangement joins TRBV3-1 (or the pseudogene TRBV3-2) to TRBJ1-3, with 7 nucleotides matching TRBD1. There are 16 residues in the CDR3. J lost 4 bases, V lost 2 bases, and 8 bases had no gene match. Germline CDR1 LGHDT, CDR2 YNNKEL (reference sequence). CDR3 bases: TGTGCCAGCAGCCAAAGTACGACAGGGCCAGGAAACACCATATATTTT. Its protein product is CASSQSTTGPGNTIYF.

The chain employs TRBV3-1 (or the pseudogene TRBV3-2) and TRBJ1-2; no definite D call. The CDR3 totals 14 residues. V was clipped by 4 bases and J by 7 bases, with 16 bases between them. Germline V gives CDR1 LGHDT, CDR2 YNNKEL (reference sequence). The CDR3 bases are TGTGCCAGCAGCCGTTTCAGCGTACTCTCTGGCTACACCTTC. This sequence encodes CASSRFSVLSGYTF.

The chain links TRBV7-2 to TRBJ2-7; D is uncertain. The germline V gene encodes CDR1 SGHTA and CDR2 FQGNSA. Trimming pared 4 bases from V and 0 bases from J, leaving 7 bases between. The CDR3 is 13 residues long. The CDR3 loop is CASSSRPSYEQYF. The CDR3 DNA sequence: TGTGCCAGCAGCTCCAGGCCCTCCTACGAGCAGTACTTC.

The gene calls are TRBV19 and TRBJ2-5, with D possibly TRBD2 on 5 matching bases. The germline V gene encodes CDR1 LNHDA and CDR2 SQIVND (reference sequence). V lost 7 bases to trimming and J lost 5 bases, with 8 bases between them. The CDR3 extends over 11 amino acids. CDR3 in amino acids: CASTWEETQYF. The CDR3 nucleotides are TGTGCCAGTACTTGGGAGGAGACCCAGTACTTC.

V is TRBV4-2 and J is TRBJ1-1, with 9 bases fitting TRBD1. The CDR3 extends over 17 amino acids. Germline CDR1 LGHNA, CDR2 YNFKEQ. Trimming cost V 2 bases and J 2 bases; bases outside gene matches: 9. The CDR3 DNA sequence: TGTGCCAGCAGCCAACAAGGACAGGGGACACTCAACACTGAAGCTTTCTTT. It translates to CASSQQGQGTLNTEAFF.

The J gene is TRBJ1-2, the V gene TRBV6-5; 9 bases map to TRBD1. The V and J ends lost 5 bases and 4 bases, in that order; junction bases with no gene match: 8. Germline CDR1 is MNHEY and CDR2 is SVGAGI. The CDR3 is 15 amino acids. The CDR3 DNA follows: TGTGCCAGCAGTCAGGGACAGGGTGGGGTCTATGGCTACACCTTC. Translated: CASSQGQGGVYGYTF.

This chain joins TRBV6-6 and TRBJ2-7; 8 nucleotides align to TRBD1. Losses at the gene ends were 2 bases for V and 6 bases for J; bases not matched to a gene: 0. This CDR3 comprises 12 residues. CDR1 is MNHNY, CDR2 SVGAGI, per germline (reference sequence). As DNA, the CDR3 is TGTGCCAGCAGTTACGACAGGGGCGAGCAGTACTTC. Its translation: CASSYDRGEQYF.

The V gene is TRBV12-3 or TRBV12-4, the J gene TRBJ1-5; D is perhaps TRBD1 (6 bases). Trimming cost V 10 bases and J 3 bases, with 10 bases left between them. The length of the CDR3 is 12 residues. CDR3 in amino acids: CATRQDNQPQHF. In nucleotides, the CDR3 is TGTGCCACCCGACAGGACAATCAGCCCCAGCATTTT.

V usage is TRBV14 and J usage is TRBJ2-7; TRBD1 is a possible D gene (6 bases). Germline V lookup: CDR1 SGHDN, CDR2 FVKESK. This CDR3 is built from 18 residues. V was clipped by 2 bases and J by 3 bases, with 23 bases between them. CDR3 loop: CASSQRMKGTRGNYEQYF. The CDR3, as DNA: TGTGCCAGCAGCCAACGGATGAAGGGGACAAGGGGGAACTACGAGCAGTACTTC.

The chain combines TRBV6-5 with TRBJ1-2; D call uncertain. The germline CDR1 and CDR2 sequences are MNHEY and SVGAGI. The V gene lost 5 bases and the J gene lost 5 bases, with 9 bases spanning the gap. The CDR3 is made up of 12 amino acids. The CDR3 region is CASSRGYYGYTF. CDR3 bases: TGTGCCAGCAGTCGGGGTTATTATGGCTACACCTTC.

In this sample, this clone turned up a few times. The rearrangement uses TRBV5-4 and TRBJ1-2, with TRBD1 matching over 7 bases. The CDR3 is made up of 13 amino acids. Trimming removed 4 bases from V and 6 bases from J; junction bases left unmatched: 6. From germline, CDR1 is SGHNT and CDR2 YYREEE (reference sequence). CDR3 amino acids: CASSLGQYNGYTF. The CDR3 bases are TGTGCCAGCAGCCTGGGACAGTACAATGGCTACACCTTC.

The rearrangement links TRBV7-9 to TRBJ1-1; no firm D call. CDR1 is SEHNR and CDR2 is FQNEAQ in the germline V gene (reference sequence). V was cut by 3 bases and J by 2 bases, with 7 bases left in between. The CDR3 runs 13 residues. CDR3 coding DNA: TGTGCCAGCAGCTTGACACTTAACACTGAAGCTTTCTTT. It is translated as CASSLTLNTEAFF.

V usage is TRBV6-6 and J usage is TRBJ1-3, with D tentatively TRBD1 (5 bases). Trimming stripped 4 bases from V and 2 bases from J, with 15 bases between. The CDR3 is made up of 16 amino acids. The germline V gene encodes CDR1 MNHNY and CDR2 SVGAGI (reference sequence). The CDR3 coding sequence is TGTGCCAGCAGTTCGACGTCAGGGAACGCTGGAAACACCATATATTTT. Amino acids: CASSSTSGNAGNTIYF.

The CDR3 nucleotides are TGCGCCAGCAGCAAGGTCCGGAGCTCTGGAAACACCATATATTTT. It is translated as CASSKVRSSGNTIYF. The V call is TRBV4-1, the J call TRBJ1-3, with no clear D. The germline CDR1 and CDR2 sequences are MGHRA and YSYEKL. Trimming left V 5 bases short and J 0 bases short, with 11 bases between. The CDR3 loop spans 15 amino acids.